This TCR beta chain was observed in a study of T cell repertoires in cytomegalovirus infection (dated by TCRdb to about 2019). Looking at the study overall: The peptide stimulations were aimed at well-studied HLA-B-restricted epitopes as well as recently identified HLA-C-restricted CMV epitopes, whose presentation resists viral immunomodulation. Because public TCR beta signatures pointed to carriage of CMV infection together with the matching HLA type, the HLA type of each donor mattered for the analysis.

Including the terminal cysteine and phenylalanine, the CDR3 comprises 16 residues. Just the 48-base CDR3 DNA is kept, in frame starting at base 1. Taken from the germline V gene, the CDR1 and CDR2 loops are SGHRS and YFSETQ. Trimming removed 6 bases from V and 6 bases from J; the gene matches leave 13 bases unexplained. General study outcomes and caveats: The ex vivo response was dominated by HLA-C-restricted CMV-specific TCR beta clonotypes, which also provided the single most frequent clonotype in two of eight donors. In both this cohort and an independent approximately 400-donor cohort, the cumulative frequency of public TCR beta family members distinguished carriers of CMV infection plus the relevant HLA type.

This clonotype has just a few counts. Its recognized antigen is unknown. Within one base of it there is no much larger clone, and no base qualities were kept. TCRdb names Illumina HiSeq 1500 as the instrument used. TCRdb reprocessed the public reads (quality trimming at Q25 with fastp, clone calling with MiXCR) and kept in-frame beta chains. Rows are combined by CDR3 protein, so each entry shows the most common genes and DNA. The table for this sample lists tens of thousands of distinct CDR3 sequences; around 27% of them were counted only once. The ten largest clones capture 45% to 75% of the sample. Read against the paper, the sample's treatment or condition label means: in vitro stimulation with specific CMV peptide epitopes to enrich CMV-specific T cells.

Sequencing used CD8+ T cells from cultured PBMCs, obtained from culture after CMV antigen stimulation. The chain is encoded by TRBV5-1 joined to TRBJ2-2, with 8 bases aligning to TRBD1. The TCR comes from a human donor in good health (CMV status not recorded). Some clones in this sample may be carry-over from other donors' samples. The DNA sequence is given as TGCGCCAGCAAGCCTTACCTCGACAGGGGCGCCGGGGAGCTGTTTTTT. It encodes CASKPYLDRGAGELFF.